The following is a T cell receptor beta chain sequence with its context. The antigen is undetermined. As for treatment: oral pan-JAK inhibitor, 5-10 mg twice daily. CDR3 length equals 12 residues. The V end lost 2 bases, the J end lost 3 bases, and 8 bases lay between the germline ends. Germline CDR1 SQVTM, CDR2 ANQGSEA. Reverse transcribed after extraction, RNA yielded cDNA as the sequencing template. Sequencing used immunoSEQ multiplex PCR; TCRdb keeps in-frame clones, though not all of them. The sample lists 150,000 to 200,000 clones, around three fifths occurring once. This sample was included in a study of CD8+ T cells in alopecia areata. Study results and caveats: Clarity of TCR sharing across patients fell short of that in mice, possibly HLA-related.

The receptor was derived from a human donor with alopecia areata. The chain carries TRBV29-1 and TRBJ2-7, with D tentatively TRBD1 (5 bases). The sequencing used CD4+ T cells sorted from blood, collected at week 24, from a patient treated with tofacitinib. The CDR3 region is CSVEQGYYEQYF. The CDR3 DNA follows: TGCAGCGTTGAACAGGGCTACTACGAGCAGTACTTC.